The entry that follows covers one TCR beta chain sequence. This clonotype was counted a few times. The specificity of this receptor is unknown. There are no base qualities to consult, and no much larger clone falls within one base. This specimen comes from a study of CD8+CD57+ T cells in acquired aplastic anemia listed by TCRdb under 2018. In terms of the full investigation: A mean of roughly 2.9 ug of DNA, ranging from about 0.2 to 27.4 ug, was extracted from sorted CD4+ and CD8+ cells. A CD8+CD57+ expansion meant a frequency higher than the mean frequency seen in healthy subjects. What the authors observed across the whole study: Between patients and healthy controls, no significant difference in CD8+ Simpson's diversity was found (P=0.060). Around 28 CD8+ CDR3 sequences were found to be shared between patients and controls, but these sequences appeared to be highly expressed in patients and within the immunodominant clones of the patients.

Sequences LNHNV (CDR1) and YYDKDF (CDR2) are obtained from the germline V gene (reference sequence). Clipping removes 5 bases from V and 4 bases from J, with 0 as the unmatched junction base count. From the cysteine up to the phenylalanine, the CDR3 has a length of 13 residues. The only DNA kept is the CDR3, 39 bases in frame from the first base. Flow cytometry had shown CD8+CD57+ cell expansion in the patients selected for sequencing. All patients had severe acquired aplastic anemia diagnosed by International Study of Aplastic Anemia and Agranulocytosis and Camitta criteria. Patients had received no therapy at the time of blood sampling. In this study, sorted CD4+ and CD8+ T cells from the blood of healthy subjects and of severe aplastic anemia patients had their TCR repertoires deep-sequenced. Patients were enrolled under clinicaltrials.gov protocols 00001620, 01623167, 00001397, 00071045, 00081523 and 00961064 in the USA. Ficoll-Paque density gradient centrifugation was used to isolate peripheral blood mononuclear cells. Before DNA extraction, CD4+ and CD8+ T cells were sorted with FACS or magnetic beads.

Profiling of TCR beta VDJ combinations and CDR3 sequences used genomic DNA as the template. TCR repertoire sequencing was run on an Illumina HiSeq 2000. In the source study's methods: Repertoires were assessed using TRBV/TRBJ rearrangement plots, CDR3 size and DJ length profiles, and Simpson's diversity index. The most abundant DNA sequence in the deep sequencing data was defined as the immunodominant clone. CDR3 amino acid sequences were checked for sharing between subjects and were compared against published repertoires and the VDJdb database. TCRdb passed the public sequencing reads through fastp at Q25 and MiXCR, retaining productive beta sequences. Merged by CDR3 protein, the rows form single entries marked with the most common genes and DNA. It is TCRdb's table, rather than the study itself, that gives the V and J calls and clone size. The sample table contains 200,000 or so distinct CDR3 sequences; only one count was recorded for 65% of them. The top ten hold about 60% of the sample.

Sequenced material: sorted CD4+, CD8+, or CD8+CD57+ T cells (not recorded which) from PBMCs. The TCR comes from a human donor with aplastic anemia. The chain joins TRBV15 to TRBJ1-3; a stretch of 9 junction bases matches TRBD1. This receptor carries the CDR3 CATSGTGGNTIYF. In nucleotide form, the sequence is TGTGCCACCAGCGGGACAGGGGGAAACACCATATATTTT.